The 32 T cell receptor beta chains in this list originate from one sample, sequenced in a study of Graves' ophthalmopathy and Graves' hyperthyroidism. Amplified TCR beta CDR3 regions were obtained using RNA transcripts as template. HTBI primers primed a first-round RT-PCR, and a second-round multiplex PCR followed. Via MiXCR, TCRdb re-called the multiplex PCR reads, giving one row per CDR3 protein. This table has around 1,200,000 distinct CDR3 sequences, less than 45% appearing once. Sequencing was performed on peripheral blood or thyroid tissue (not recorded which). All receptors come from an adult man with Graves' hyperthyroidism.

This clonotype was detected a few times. The CDR3 DNA is TGCGCCAGCAGCCAAGGGGAAGGGCCCGTGGACAGGGTCTACGAGCAGTACTTC. It encodes CASSQGEGPVDRVYEQYF. J is TRBJ2-7 and V is TRBV4-1, with 8 bases fitting TRBD1. V dropped 1 base and J dropped 3; count of bases not matched to a gene: 14. The CDR3 sequence is 18 residues long. The germline V gene encodes CDR1 MGHRA and CDR2 YSYEKL.

CDR3 region: CSARDLGQGSYEQYF. CDR3 sequence (DNA): TGCAGTGCTAGAGATCTAGGACAGGGGTCCTACGAGCAGTACTTC. This sequence joins TRBV20-1 and TRBJ2-7; 9 bases map to TRBD1. Germline assignment: CDR1 DFQATT and CDR2 SNEGSKA (reference sequence). The CDR3 is 15 residues long. Germline trimming cut 0 bases from V and 1 base from J; bases unmatched to any gene: 4.

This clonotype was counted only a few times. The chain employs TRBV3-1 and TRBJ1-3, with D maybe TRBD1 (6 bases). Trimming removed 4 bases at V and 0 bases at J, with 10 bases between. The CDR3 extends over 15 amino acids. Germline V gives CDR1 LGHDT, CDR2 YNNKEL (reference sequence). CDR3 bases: TGTGCCAGCAGCCGCCGGGACACCTCTGGAAACACCATATATTTT. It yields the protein CASSRRDTSGNTIYF. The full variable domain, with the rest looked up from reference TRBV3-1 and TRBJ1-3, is DTAVSQTPKYLVTQMGNDKSIKCEQNLGHDTMYWYKQDSKKFLKIMFSYNNKELIINETVPNRFSPKSPDKAHLNLHINSLELGDSAVYFCASSRRDTSGNTIYFGEGSWLTVV.

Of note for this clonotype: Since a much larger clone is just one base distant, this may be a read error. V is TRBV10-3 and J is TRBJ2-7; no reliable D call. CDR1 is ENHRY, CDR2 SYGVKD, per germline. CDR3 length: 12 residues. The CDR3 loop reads CATSTLSYEQYF. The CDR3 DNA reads TGTGCCACCAGTACACTAAGCTACGAGCAGTACTTC.

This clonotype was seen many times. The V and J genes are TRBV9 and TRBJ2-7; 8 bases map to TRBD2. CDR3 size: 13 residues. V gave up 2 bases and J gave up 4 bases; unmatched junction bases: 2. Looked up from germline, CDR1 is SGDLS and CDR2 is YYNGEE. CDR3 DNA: TGTGCCAGCAGCGTCGGACTAGCTTACGAGCAGTACTTC. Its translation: CASSVGLAYEQYF.

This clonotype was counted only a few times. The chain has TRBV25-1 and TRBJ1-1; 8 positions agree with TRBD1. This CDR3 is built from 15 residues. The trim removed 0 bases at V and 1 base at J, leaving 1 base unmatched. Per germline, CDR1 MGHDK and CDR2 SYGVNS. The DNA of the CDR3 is TGTGCCAGCAGTGAATATGACAGGGGGAACACTGAAGCTTTCTTT. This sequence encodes CASSEYDRGNTEAFF.

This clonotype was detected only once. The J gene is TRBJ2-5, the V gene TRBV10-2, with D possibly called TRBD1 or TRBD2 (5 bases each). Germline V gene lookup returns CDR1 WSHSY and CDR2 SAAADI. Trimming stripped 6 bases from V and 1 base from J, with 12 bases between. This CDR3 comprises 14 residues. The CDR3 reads CASRAPGTQETQYF. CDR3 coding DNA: TGCGCCAGCAGAGCACCCGGGACCCAAGAGACCCAGTACTTC.

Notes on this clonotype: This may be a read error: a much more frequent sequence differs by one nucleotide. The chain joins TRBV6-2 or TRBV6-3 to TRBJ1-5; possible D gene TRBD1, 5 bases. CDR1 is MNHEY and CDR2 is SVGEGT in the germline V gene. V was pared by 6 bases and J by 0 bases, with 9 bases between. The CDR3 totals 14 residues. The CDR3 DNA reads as TGTGCCAGCAGCTGGACACATAGCAATCAGCCCCAGCATTTT. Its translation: CASSWTHSNQPQHF.

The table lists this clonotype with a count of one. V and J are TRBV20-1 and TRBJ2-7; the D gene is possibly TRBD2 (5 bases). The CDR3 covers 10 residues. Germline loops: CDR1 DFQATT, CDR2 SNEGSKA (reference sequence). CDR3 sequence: CSGNSYEQYF. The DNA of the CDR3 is TGCAGCGGGAATTCCTACGAGCAGTACTTC.

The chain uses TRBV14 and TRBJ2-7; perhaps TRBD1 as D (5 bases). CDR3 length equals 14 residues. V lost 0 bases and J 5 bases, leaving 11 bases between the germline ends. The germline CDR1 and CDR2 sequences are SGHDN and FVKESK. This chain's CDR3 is CASSQERQRDEQYF. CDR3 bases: TGTGCCAGCAGCCAAGAGAGACAGCGCGACGAGCAGTACTTC.

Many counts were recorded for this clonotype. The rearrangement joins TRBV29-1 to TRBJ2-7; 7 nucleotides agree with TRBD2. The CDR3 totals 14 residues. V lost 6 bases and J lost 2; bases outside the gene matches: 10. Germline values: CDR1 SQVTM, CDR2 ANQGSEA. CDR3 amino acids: CSVSLGGGTYEQYF. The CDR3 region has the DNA TGCAGCGTCTCCCTTGGCGGGGGAACCTACGAGCAGTACTTC.

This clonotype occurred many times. CDR3 in amino acids: CASSVGTERMELFF. The CDR3 DNA follows: TGTGCCAGCAGCGTCGGGACAGAGCGAATGGAGCTGTTTTTT. The chain employs TRBV9 and TRBJ2-2, with 7 bases that match TRBD1. Germline lookup yields CDR1 SGDLS and CDR2 YYNGEE. This CDR3 is 14 amino acids long. V lost 2 bases to trimming and J lost 10 bases; unmatched junction nucleotides: 8.

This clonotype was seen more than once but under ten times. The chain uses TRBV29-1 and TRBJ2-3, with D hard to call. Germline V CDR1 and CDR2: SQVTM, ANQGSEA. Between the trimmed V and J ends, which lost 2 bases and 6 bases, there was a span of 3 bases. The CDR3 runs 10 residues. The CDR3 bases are TGCAGCGTTGAATTGGATACGCAGTATTTT. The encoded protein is CSVELDTQYF.

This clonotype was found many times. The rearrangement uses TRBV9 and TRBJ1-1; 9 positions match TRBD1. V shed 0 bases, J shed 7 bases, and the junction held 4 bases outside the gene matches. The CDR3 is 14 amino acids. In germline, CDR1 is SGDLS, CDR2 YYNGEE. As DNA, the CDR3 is TGTGCCAGCAGCGTAGGGACAGGGGCCGTTGAAGCTTTCTTT. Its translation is CASSVGTGAVEAFF.

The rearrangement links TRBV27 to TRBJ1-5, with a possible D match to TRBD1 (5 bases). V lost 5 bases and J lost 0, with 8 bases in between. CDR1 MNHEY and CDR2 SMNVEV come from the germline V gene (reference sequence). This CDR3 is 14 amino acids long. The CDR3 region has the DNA TGTGCCAGCAGTATCGACAGTAGCAATCAGCCCCAGCATTTT. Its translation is CASSIDSSNQPQHF.

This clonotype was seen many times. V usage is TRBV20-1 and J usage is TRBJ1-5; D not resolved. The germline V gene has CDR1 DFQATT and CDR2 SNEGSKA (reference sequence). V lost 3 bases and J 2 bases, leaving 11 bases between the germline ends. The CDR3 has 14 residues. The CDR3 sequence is CSARGSTGNQPQHF. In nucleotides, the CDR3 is TGCAGTGCTAGGGGGAGTACCGGCAATCAGCCCCAGCATTTT.

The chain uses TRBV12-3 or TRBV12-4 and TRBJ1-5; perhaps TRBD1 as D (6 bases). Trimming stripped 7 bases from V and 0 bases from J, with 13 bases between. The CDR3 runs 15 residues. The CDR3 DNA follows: TGTGCCAGCAAACAGGGAGCCCTTAGCAATCAGCCCCAGCATTTT. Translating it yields CASKQGALSNQPQHF.

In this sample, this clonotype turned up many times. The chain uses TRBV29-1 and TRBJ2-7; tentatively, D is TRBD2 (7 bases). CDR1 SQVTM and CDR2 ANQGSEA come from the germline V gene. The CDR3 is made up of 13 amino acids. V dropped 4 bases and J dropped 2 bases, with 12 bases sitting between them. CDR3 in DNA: TGCAGCGTTGGGGGAGGGGGGCCCTACGAGCAGTACTTC. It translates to CSVGGGGPYEQYF.

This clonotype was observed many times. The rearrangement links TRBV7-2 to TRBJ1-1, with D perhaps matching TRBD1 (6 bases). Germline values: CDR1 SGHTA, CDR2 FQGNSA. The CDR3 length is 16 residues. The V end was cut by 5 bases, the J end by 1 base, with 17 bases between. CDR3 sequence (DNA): TGTGCCAGCAGCACACCTTTACAGGGTGGGAACACTGAAGCTTTCTTT. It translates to CASSTPLQGGNTEAFF.

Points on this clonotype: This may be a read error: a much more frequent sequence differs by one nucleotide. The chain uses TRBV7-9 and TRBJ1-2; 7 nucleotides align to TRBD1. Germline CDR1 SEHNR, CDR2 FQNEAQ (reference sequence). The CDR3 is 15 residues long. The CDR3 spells CVSSASTGTDYGYTF. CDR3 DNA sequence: TGTGTCAGCAGCGCCAGTACCGGGACAGACTATGGCTACACCTTC.

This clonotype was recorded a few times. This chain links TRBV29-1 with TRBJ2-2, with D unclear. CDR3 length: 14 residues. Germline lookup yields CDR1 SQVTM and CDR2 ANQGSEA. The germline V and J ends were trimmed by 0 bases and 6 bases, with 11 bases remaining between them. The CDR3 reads CSVEDSSGPGELFF. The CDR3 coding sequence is TGCAGCGTTGAAGATTCGTCGGGTCCCGGGGAGCTGTTTTTT.

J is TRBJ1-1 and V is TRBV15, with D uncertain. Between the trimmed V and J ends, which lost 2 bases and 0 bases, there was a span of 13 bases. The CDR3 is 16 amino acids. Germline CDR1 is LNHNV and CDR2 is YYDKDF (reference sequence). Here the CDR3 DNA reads TGTGCCACCAGCAGATCACAGACATTACTGAACACTGAAGCTTTCTTT. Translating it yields CATSRSQTLLNTEAFF.

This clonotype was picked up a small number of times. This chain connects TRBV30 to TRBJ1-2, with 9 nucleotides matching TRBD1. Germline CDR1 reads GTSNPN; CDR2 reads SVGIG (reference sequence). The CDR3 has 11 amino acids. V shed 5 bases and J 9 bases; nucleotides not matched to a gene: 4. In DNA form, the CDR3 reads TGTGCCTGGGCCGGACAGGGGCGCTACACCTTC. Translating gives CAWAGQGRYTF.

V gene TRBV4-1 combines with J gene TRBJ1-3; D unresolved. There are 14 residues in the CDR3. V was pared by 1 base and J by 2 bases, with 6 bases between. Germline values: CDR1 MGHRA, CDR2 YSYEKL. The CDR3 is CASSQAGTGNTIYF. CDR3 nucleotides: TGCGCCAGCAGCCAAGCAGGAACTGGAAACACCATATATTTT.

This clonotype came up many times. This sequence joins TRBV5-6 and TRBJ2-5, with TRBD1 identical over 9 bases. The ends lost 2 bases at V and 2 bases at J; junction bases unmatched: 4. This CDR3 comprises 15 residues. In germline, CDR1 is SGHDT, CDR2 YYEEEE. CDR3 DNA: TGTGCCAGCAGCTTACCGGGACAGGGACAAGAGACCCAGTACTTC. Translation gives CASSLPGQGQETQYF.

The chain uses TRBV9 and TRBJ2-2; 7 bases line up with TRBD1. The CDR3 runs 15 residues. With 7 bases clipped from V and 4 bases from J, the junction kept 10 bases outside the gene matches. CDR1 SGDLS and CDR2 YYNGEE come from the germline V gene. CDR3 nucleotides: TGTGCCAGCTTAGCCCCGGGACAGTCCACCGGGGAGCTGTTTTTT. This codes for CASLAPGQSTGELFF. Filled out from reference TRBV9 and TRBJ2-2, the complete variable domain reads DSGVTQTPKHLITATGQRVTLRCSPRSGDLSVYWYQQSLDQGLQFLIQYYNGEERAKGNILERFSAQQFPDLHSELNLSSLELGDSALYFCASLAPGQSTGELFFGEGSRLTVL.

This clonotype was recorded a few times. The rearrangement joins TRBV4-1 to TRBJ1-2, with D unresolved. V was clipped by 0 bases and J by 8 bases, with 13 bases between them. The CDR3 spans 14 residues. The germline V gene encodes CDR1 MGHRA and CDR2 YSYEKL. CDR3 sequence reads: CASSQDPPALGYTF. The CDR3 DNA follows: TGCGCCAGCAGCCAAGATCCGCCCGCCTTGGGCTACACCTTC.

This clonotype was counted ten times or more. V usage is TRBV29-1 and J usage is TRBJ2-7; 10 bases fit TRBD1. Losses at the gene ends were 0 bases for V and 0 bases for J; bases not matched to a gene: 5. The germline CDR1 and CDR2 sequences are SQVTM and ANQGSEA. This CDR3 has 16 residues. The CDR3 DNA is TGCAGCGTTGAAGACACAAGGGACAGGGGCTCCTACGAGCAGTACTTC. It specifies CSVEDTRDRGSYEQYF.

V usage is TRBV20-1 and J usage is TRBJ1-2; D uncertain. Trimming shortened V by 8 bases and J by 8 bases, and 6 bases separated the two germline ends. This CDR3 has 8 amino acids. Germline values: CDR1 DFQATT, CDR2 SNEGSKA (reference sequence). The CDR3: CSIGGYTF. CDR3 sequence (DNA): TGCAGTATCGGCGGCTACACCTTC.

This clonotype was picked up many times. CDR3 nucleotides: TGCAGTGCTGGTAATAGCGGGGGGGCTAATGAGCAGTTCTTC. This encodes CSAGNSGGANEQFF. V usage is TRBV20-1 and J usage is TRBJ2-1; 11 positions match TRBD2. This CDR3 has 14 amino acids. CDR1 is DFQATT and CDR2 is SNEGSKA in the germline V gene (reference sequence). V was clipped by 5 bases and J by 7 bases; unmatched bases: 7.

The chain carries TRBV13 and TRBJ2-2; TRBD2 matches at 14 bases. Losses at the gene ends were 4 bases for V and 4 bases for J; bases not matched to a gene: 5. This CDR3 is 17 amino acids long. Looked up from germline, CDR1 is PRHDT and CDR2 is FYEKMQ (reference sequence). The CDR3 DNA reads TGTGCCAGCAGCTGGGGACTAGCGGGGGAAGGCACCGGGGAGCTGTTTTTT. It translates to CASSWGLAGEGTGELFF.

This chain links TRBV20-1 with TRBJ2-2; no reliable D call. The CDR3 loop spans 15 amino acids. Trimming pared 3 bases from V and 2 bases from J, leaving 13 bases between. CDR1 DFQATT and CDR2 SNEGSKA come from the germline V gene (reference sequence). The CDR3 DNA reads TGCAGTGCTAGTCCCGACGCGAGTAACACCGGGGAGCTGTTTTTT. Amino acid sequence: CSASPDASNTGELFF.